A selection of T cell receptor beta chains follows, all from one sample in a study of regulatory dendritic cells for organ transplantation. Clones were read by immunoSEQ multiplex PCR, and TCRdb kept only the in-frame ones, dropping some. The repertoire holds 20,000 to 25,000 clones, with 70% to 80% as singletons. Sequencing was performed on memory CD4+ T cells from blood. The receptor source for this set is a human donor in good health. Both conserved end residues are part of each CDR3. The order of the fields is J gene, D gene, V gene, clone size, CDR3 DNA, CDR3 protein. A D gene is named only where the DNA matches it firmly. The size field is filled for only some rows; it gives once, few, many or a size class.

TRBJ1-1	.	TRBV5-5	.	TGTGCCAGCAGCCCCAGGGTGGAATCGGTGGTCGCTTTCTTT	CASSPRVESVVAFF
TRBJ2-2	.	TRBV2	.	TGTGCCAGCAGTGAATTTCAGGTGAACACCGGGGAGCTGTTTTTT	CASSEFQVNTGELFF
TRBJ2-7	TRBD2	TRBV4-3	.	TGCGCCAGCAGCCCAGCCCTTCTAGCGGGCCAGACCTACGAGCAGTACTTC	CASSPALLAGQTYEQYF
TRBJ2-1	TRBD1	TRBV7-2	.	TGTGCCAGCAAGGGGGCGAGCTCCTACAATGAGCAGTTCTTC	CASKGASSYNEQFF
TRBJ1-1	.	TRBV10-3	.	TGTGCCATCAGTGGACTCGCTGAAGCTTTCTTT	CAISGLAEAFF
TRBJ1-4	.	TRBV19	.	TGTGCCAGTAGTCTATCGGGGGGTGTCGCTGCAACTAATGAAAAACTGTTTTTT	CASSLSGGVAATNEKLFF
TRBJ2-7	TRBD1	TRBV6-5	.	TGTGCCAGCAGTTACTCCCCAGGGGGCTCCTACGAGCAGTACTTC	CASSYSPGGSYEQYF
TRBJ2-3	.	TRBV11-3	.	TGTGCCAGCAGCTTAGGAGAACGGTATACGCAGTATTTT	CASSLGERYTQYF
TRBJ2-5	TRBD2	TRBV9	.	TGTGCCAGCAGCGTAGGTAGCGGGGGGAACCAAGAGACCCAGTACTTC	CASSVGSGGNQETQYF
TRBJ1-6	.	TRBV2	few	TGTGCCAGCAGGAAGCTTAATTCACCCCTCCACTTT	CASRKLNSPLHF
TRBJ2-3	.	TRBV19	.	TGTGCCAGTAGTATAGAGGGTAGAGGGGGAACAGATACGCAGTATTTT	CASSIEGRGGTDTQYF